The source of this TCR beta chain is a study of blood T cell repertoires in COVID-19 (dated by TCRdb to about 2020). Looking at the study overall: Samples from collaborators originated in the United States, Italy and Spain and spanned both the acute and convalescent phases of COVID-19. The samples were drawn from the first 160 participants of the ongoing ImmuneRACE study and from 1,254 subjects provided by 6 global collaborators. Where available, HLA class I and class II types were obtained from metadata supplied by the sample provider rather than from assay-based typing. The repertoires were made available in a free public database intended to serve as a resource for research on the immune response to SARS-CoV-2. The material from the prospective study consisted of cDNA or gDNA derived from T cells, B-cell-depleted T cells, or PBMCs. Subjects who had been exposed to COVID-19, were actively infected with it, or had recovered from it provided the deeply sampled blood TCRbeta repertoires that made up the dataset. Sample metadata almost always included a de-identified subject ID, COVID-19 status, age in years and sex. Overall results and qualifications from the work: Clinical and demographic metadata were provided uncurated, with the amount varying by source and participant.

With regard to this clone: The specificity of this receptor is unknown. Base qualities are not provided; no much larger clone lies one nucleotide away.

TCRbeta CDR3 regions were amplified from genomic DNA using the immunoSEQ Assay, a bias-controlled multiplex PCR. The paper's data handling went like this. The number of nucleated cells in each sample was estimated from the amplification of reference gene primers within the assay. To quantify the absolute abundance of each unique TCRbeta CDR3 rearrangement, sequence reads were collapsed and filtered. For each sample, productive Simpson clonality was calculated by taking the square root of Simpson's diversity index across productive rearrangements. TCRdb carries this immuneACCESS record with in-frame sequences only. Its versions omit some clonotypes, under half of them owing to an unresolved V gene in the studies checked, with the rest unexplained. From that table come the V and J calls and clone size; the DNA was used to work out D and trimming. The table for this sample lists fewer than 300,000 clones; around 90% of them were counted only once. Of the sample, 9.4% falls within the top ten clones.

Collaborating institutions collected whole blood in K2EDTA tubes following their own protocols. For TCRbeta analysis, collaborators shipped samples in one of three forms: frozen whole blood, isolated PBMCs, or DNA extracted from either of those sample types. Trimming takes 2 bases off V and 4 bases off J; junction bases not matched to a gene: 4. From the cysteine through the phenylalanine, the CDR3 covers 14 amino acids. Here the CDR3 DNA is all that survives: 42 bases in frame from base 1. According to the germline V gene (reference sequence), CDR1 reads SEHNR and CDR2 reads FQNEAQ. Recombination linked TRBV7-9 to TRBJ1-1; TRBD1 agrees with 7 junctional bases. The sequence was collected from a man aged 18 to 35 with active or convalescent COVID-19. Sequenced sample: peripheral blood. The DNA is as follows: TGTGCCAGCAGCTTAACGACAGGGTCCACTGAAGCTTTCTTT. The translation is CASSLTTGSTEAFF.